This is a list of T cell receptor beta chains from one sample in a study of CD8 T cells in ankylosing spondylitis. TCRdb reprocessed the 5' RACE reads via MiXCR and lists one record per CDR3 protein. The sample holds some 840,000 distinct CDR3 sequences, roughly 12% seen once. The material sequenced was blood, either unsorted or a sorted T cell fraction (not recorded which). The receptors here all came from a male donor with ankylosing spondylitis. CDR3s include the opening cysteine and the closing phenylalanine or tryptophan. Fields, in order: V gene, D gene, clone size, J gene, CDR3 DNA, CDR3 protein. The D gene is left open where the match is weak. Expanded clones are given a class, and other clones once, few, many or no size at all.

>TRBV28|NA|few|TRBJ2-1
TGTGCCAGCACCCTTACGACAGCTCATGAGCAGTTCTTC
CASTLTTAHEQFF
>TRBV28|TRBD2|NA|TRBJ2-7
TGTGCCAGCAGTGCACTAGCGGGAGGACCAAGCTCCTACGAGCAGTACTTC
CASSALAGGPSSYEQYF
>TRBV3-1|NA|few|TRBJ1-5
TGTGCCAGCAGCCCGACCGATTCGTTTAGGCCCCAGCATTTT
CASSPTDSFRPQHF
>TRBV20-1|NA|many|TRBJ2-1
TGCAGTGCTAAGCCCGGAGGGGCGGTTTACAATGAGCAGTTCTTC
CSAKPGGAVYNEQFF
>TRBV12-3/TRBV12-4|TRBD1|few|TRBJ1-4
TGTGCCAGCATGGACAGGGGGCTTGAAAAACTGTTTTTT
CASMDRGLEKLFF
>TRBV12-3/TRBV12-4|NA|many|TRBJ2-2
TGTGCCAGCAGTTTAGATCCAGCCCGGGAGCTGTTTTTT
CASSLDPARELFF
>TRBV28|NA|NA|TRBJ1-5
TGTGCCAGCAGTCCCTGGGAAATACGATATAGTCCCCAGCATTTT
CASSPWEIRYSPQHF
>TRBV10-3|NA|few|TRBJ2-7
TGTGCCATCAGTGAGAGGGACTTAAACTACGAGCAGTACTTC
CAISERDLNYEQYF
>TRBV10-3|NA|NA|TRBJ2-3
TGTGCCATCAAGTTGGCTTTTACAGATACGCAGTATTTT
CAIKLAFTDTQYF
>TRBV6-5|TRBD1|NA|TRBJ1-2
TGTGCCAGCAGTTATATCTACAGGGGAGTCTATGGCTACACCTTC
CASSYIYRGVYGYTF
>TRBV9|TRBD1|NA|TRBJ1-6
TGTGCCAGCAGCGTAGATACAGGGGATAATTCACCCCTCCACTTT
CASSVDTGDNSPLHF
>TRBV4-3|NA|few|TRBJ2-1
TGCGCCAGCAGCCAAGTCGCGCGCCTAGCGAGGAATGAGCAGTTCTTC
CASSQVARLARNEQFF
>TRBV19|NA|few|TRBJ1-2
TGTGCCAGTAGTACCACAGCGAACTATGGCTACACCTTC
CASSTTANYGYTF
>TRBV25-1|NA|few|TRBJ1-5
TGTGCCAGCGGGGCCCTGTATAGCAATCAGCCCCAGCATTTT
CASGALYSNQPQHF
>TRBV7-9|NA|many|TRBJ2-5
TGTGCCAGCAGCTTAAGGGCCCAGGGCGAAGAGACCCAGTACTTC
CASSLRAQGEETQYF
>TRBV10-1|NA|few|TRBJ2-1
TGCGCCAGCAGTGAGTCTTCGGGAGTAGGGTACAATGAGCAGTTCTTC
CASSESSGVGYNEQFF
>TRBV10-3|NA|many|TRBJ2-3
TGTGCCATCAGAGTGGAAAGCACAGATACGCAGTATTTT
CAIRVESTDTQYF
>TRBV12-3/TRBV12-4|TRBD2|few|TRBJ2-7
TGTGCCAGCAGGAGGACTAGCGGGAGGTCCGCTGAGCAGTACTTC
CASRRTSGRSAEQYF
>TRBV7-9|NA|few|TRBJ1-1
TGTGCCGGGGGTGAAGCTTTCTTT
CAGGEAFF
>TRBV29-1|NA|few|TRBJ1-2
TGCAGCGTGGAGGGACGGAACTATGGCTACACCTTC
CSVEGRNYGYTF
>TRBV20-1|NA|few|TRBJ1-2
TGCAGTGCTAGAGAGGGGGGCGGAGGGTATGGCTACACCTTC
CSAREGGGGYGYTF
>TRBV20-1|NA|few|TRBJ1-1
TGCAGTGCCCCTAATGAACAGAACACTGAAGCTTTCTTT
CSAPNEQNTEAFF
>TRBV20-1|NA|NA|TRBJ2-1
TGCAGCGGCCAGCGGGACAGCTCCTACAATGAGCAGTTCTTC
CSGQRDSSYNEQFF
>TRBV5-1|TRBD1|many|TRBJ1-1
TGCGCCAGCAGCCCGGACAGGGGGCTTCCGAACACTGAAGCTTTCTTT
CASSPDRGLPNTEAFF
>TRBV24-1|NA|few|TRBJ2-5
TGTGCCACCAGTGACCCGGGACGGGAAGAGACCCAGTACTTC
CATSDPGREETQYF
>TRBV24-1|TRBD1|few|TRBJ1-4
TGTGCCACCAGTGATCCCGGGACAGGGGATGAAAAACTGTTTTTT
CATSDPGTGDEKLFF
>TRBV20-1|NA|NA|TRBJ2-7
TGCAGTGCTAGAAATACGGCAGGGACCTCCTACGAGCAGTACTTC
CSARNTAGTSYEQYF
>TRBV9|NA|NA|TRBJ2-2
TGTGCCAGCAGCGTAGGTCAGACCGCGAACACCGGGGAGCTGTTTTTT
CASSVGQTANTGELFF
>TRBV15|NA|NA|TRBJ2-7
TGTGCCACCAGCAGAGCAGGGGTGGACGAGCAGTACTTC
CATSRAGVDEQYF
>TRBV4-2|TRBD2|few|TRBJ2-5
TGTGCCAGCAGCCAACCTAGCGGGGGGGGCCAAGAGACCCAGTACTTC
CASSQPSGGGQETQYF
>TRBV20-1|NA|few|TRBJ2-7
TGCAGTGCCGCAACCCAGGGTGACGAGCAGTACTTC
CSAATQGDEQYF
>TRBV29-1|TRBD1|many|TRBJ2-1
TGCAGCGTTGGGACAGGGGGCTACAATGAGCAGTTCTTC
CSVGTGGYNEQFF
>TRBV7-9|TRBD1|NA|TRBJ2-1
TGTGCCAGCAGACTCGGACAGGGGGCACAGCAGTTCTTC
CASRLGQGAQQFF
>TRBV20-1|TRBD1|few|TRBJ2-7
TGCAGTGCTAGACCGGGACAGGGTTCCTACGAGCAGTACTTC
CSARPGQGSYEQYF
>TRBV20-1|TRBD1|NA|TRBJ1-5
TGCAGTGCTAGAATCAGGGGGCTGAATCAGCCCCAGCATTTT
CSARIRGLNQPQHF
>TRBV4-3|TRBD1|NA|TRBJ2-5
TGCGCCAGCAGCCAAGACATACAGGGGTGGGCGACGGTAGAGACCCAGTACTTC
CASSQDIQGWATVETQYF
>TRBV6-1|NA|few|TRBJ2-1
TGTGCCAGCAGTCGTGACGCCGGGACCTACAATGAGCAGTTCTTC
CASSRDAGTYNEQFF
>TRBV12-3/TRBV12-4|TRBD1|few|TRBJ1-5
TGTGCCAGCAGTTTCTACAGGGGTGATCAGCCCCAGCATTTT
CASSFYRGDQPQHF
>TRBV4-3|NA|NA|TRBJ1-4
TGCGCCAGCAGCCAAGATCCAGGGAGCAATGAAAAACTGTTTTTT
CASSQDPGSNEKLFF
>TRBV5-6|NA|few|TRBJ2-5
TGTGCCAGCAGCTTGGCTCTAGCGATCGAGACCCAGTACTTC
CASSLALAIETQYF
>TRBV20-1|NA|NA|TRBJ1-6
TGCAGTGCTAGAGGAATATCGGCGGGTCGGCTAGATTCACCCCTCCACTTT
CSARGISAGRLDSPLHF
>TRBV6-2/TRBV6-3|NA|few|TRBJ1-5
TGTGCCAGCAGTTACCGGACATACTCCGGGGTTTATAGCAATCAGCCCCAGCATTTT
CASSYRTYSGVYSNQPQHF
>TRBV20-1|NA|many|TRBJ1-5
TGCAGTGCTGCCCGGGGTCCTCAGCCCCAGCATTTT
CSAARGPQPQHF
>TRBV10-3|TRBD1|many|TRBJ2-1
TGTGCCATCAGGCCGCTCCGGGACAGGGAGAATGAGCAGTTCTTC
CAIRPLRDRENEQFF
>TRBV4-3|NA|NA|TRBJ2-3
TGCGCCAGCAGCCAAGAAGTTTCTAGCGCTGGAGCAGATACGCAGTATTTT
CASSQEVSSAGADTQYF
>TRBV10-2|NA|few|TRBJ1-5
TGCGCCAGCAGCCGACAGGCACCCAATCAGCCCCAGCATTTT
CASSRQAPNQPQHF
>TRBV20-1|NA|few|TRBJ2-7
TGCAGTGCTAGTACCGCCTCCTACGAGCAGTACTTC
CSASTASYEQYF
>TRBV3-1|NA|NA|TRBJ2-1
TGTGCCAGCAGCCATGAAGCCGATGAGCAGTTCTTC
CASSHEADEQFF
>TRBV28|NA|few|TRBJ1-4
TGTGCCAGCAGTTTGCCGGGACGACTAGAAGAAAAACTGTTTTTT
CASSLPGRLEEKLFF
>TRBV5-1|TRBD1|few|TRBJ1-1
TGCGCCAGCAGCTTGTGGACAGGGGGGAACACTGAAGCTTTCTTT
CASSLWTGGNTEAFF
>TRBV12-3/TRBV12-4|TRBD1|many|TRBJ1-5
TGTGCCAGCAGGCGGACAGGGGAACAGCCCCAGCATTTT
CASRRTGEQPQHF
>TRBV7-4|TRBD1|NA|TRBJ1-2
TGTGCCTGCTCCCAGGGGGTGCCTTGGGGACAGGGAAGAAAGAATGGCTACACCTTC
CACSQGVPWGQGRKNGYTF
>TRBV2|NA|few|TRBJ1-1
TGTGCCAGCAGTACTCGTGACCGGACTGGGGAAGCTTTCTTT
CASSTRDRTGEAFF
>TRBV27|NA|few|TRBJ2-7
TGTGCCGTCTCTCGCAGGGACGGAGCCTACGAGCAGTACTTC
CAVSRRDGAYEQYF
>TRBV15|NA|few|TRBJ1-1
TGTGCCACCAGCGGCGTGGGTTACACTGAAGCTTTCTTT
CATSGVGYTEAFF